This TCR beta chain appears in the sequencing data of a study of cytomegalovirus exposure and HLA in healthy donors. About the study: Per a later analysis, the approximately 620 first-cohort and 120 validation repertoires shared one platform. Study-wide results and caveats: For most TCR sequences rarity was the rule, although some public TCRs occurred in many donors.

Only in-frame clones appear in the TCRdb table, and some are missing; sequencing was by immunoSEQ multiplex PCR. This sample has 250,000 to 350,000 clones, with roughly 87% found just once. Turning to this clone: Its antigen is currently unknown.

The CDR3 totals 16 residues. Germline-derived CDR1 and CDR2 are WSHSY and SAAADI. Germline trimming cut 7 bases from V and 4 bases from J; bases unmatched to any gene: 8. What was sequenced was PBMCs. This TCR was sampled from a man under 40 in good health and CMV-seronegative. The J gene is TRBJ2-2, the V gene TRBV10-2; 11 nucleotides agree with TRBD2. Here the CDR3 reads CASTSSGGVSTGELFF. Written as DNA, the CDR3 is TGCGCCAGCACCAGTAGCGGGGGGGTCTCCACCGGGGAGCTGTTTTTT.